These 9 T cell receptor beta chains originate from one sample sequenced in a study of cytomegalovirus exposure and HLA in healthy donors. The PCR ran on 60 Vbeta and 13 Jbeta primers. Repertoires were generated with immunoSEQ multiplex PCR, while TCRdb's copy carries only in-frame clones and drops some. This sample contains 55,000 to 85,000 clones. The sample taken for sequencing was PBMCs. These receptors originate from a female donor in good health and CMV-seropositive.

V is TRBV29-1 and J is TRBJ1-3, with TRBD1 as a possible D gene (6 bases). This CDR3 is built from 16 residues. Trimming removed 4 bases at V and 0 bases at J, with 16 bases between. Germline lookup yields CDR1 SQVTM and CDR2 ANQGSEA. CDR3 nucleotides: TGCAGCGTTGCCCTGGACAGCTCCTCCTCTGGAAACACCATATATTTT. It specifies CSVALDSSSSGNTIYF.

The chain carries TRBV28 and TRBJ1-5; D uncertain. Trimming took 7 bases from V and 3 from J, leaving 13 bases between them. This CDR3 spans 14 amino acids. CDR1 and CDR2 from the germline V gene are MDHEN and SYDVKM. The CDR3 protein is CASNVHDLNQPQHF. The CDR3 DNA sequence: TGTGCCAGCAACGTACATGATCTCAATCAGCCCCAGCATTTT.

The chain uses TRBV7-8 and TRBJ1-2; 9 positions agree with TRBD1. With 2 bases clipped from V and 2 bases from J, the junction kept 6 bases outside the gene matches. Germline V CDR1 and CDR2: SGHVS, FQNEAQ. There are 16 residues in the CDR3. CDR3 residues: CASSLSRTGDNYGYTF. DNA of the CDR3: TGTGCCAGCAGCTTATCAAGGACAGGGGACAACTATGGCTACACCTTC.

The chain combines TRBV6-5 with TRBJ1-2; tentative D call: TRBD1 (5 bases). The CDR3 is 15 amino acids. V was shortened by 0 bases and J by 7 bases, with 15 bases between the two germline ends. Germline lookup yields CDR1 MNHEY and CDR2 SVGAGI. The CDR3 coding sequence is TGTGCCAGCAGTTACTCGGGGCGGAGAGCCTTTGGCTACACCTTC. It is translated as CASSYSGRRAFGYTF.

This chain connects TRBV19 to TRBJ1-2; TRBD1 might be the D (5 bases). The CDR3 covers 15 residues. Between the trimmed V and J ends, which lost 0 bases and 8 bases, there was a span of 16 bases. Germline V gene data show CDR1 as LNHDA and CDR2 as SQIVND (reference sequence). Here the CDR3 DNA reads TGTGCCAGTAGTATAGAAGGGACTACCCGGAACGGCTACACCTTC. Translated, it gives CASSIEGTTRNGYTF.

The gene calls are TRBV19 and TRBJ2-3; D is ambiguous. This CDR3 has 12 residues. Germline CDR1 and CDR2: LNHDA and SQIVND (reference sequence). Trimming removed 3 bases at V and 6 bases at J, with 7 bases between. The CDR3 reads CASSINQDTQYF. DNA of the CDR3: TGTGCCAGTAGTATCAACCAGGATACGCAGTATTTT. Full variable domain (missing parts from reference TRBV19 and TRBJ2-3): DGGITQSPKYLFRKEGQNVTLSCEQNLNHDAMYWYRQDPGQGLRLIYYSQIVNDFQKGDIAEGYSVSREKKESFPLTVTSAQKNPTAFYLCASSINQDTQYFGPGTRLTVL.

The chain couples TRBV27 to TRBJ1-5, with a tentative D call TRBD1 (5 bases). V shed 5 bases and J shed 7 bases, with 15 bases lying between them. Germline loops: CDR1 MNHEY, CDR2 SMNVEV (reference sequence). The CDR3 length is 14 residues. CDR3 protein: CASSPHQGNQPQHF. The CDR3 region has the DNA TGTGCCAGCAGTCCCCACCAGGGTAACCAGCCCCAGCATTTT.

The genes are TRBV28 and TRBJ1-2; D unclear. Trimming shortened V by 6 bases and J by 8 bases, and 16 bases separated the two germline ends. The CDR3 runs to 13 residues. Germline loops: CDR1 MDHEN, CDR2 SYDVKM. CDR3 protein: CASSLGSVGGYTF. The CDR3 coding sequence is TGTGCCAGCAGCCTAGGGAGTGTCGGGGGCTACACCTTC.

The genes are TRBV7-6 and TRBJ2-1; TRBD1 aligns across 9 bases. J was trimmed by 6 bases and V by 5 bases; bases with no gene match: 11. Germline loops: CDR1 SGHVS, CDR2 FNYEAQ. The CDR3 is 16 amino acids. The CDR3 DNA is TGTGCCAGCAGCCCGGGACAGGGATTGGTGGGCAATGAGCAGTTCTTC. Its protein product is CASSPGQGLVGNEQFF.